This TCR beta chain was found in a study of blood T cells in healthy people across ages. Study results and caveats: Underestimates were what the diversity estimates from one million T cells were considered to be.

About this clonotype itself: What it recognizes is unknown.

CDR3 size: 15 residues. Germline loops: CDR1 ENHRY, CDR2 SYGVKD. V was clipped by 6 bases and J by 4 bases; unmatched bases: 4. Alongside a J-beta primer mix, a sample-barcoded 5' primer served in a second PCR lasting about 7 to 12 cycles. MiXCR, run by TCRdb on the 5' RACE reads, gives a single entry per CDR3 protein. This sample carries some 1 million distinct CDR3 sequences, less than 50% of them seen once, and the ten largest clones take approximately 20%. This sequence originates from a woman aged 60-70 years in good health. The genes are TRBV10-3 and TRBJ2-2; 11 bases line up with TRBD1. The sequenced sample was blood. The CDR3 protein is CAIRAGTGGTGELFF. The CDR3 coding sequence is TGTGCCATCAGGGCCGGGACAGGGGGCACCGGGGAGCTGTTTTTT.